This T cell receptor (beta chain) came from a study of blood T cell repertoires in COVID-19. Across the study: Acute-phase and convalescent COVID-19 samples originated in the United States, Italy and Spain. Sample material is recorded as cDNA or gDNA derived from T cells, B-cell-depleted T cells, or PBMCs.

Using immunoSEQ multiplex PCR, the repertoire was profiled, and TCRdb retains in-frame clones only, with some absent. The sample contains 75,000 to 100,000 clones, 70% to 90% of which appear only once. The CDR3 extends over 12 amino acids. Trimming removed 3 bases from V and 4 bases from J, with 7 bases in between. Germline CDR1 LGHDT, CDR2 YNNKEL (reference sequence). This receptor was taken from a man at least 80 years old with acute or convalescent COVID-19. The chain is built from TRBV3-1 (or the pseudogene TRBV3-2) and TRBJ2-7; D is possibly TRBD1 (5 bases). Sequencing was done on a sample of peripheral blood. The CDR3 coding sequence is TGTGCCAGCAGCCAGGGGCCGTACGAGCAGTACTTC. It specifies CASSQGPYEQYF.